This T cell receptor beta chain was obtained from a study of blood T cell repertoires in COVID-19. Whole-study context: Whether acute or convalescent, the COVID-19 samples came from the United States, Italy and Spain. Sample material is recorded as cDNA or gDNA derived from T cells, B-cell-depleted T cells, or PBMCs.

CDR1 and CDR2 (germline): SGHVS, FQNEAQ. The CDR3 has 16 amino acids. Deletions cut 2 bases from V and 0 bases from J, with 11 bases between. Source study methods: Amplification of reference gene primers was used by the study to estimate nucleated cell counts. Here immunoSEQ multiplex PCR was the method, and the copy in TCRdb shows in-frame clones only, minus some. The V and J calls and clone size come from that table; D and trimming were worked out from the DNA. Here the sample spans about 34,000 clones, 77% being singletons. The table lists this clone with a count of one. The clonotype comes from a human donor in a cohort sampled during active COVID-19. The chain has TRBV7-8 and TRBJ1-3; D is unclear. Sequenced input: peripheral blood. CDR3 loop: CASSLTAGSSGNTIYF. In DNA, the CDR3 is TGTGCCAGCAGCTTAACGGCGGGAAGCTCTGGAAACACCATATATTTT.